The sequence of this T cell receptor (beta chain) was determined in a study of T cells after yellow fever vaccination. Notes on the study in general: Subsequent booster samples again held most clones from primary vaccination (around 96% CD4, about 90% CD8). It was a small share of clonotypes that appeared in both CD4 and CD8 compartments. The secondary response was weaker, and its peak arrived faster, on day 5 versus 15.

This clonotype was detected only a few times. Its target is not known. CDR1 SNHLY and CDR2 FYNNEI come from the germline V gene. CDR3 length: 13 residues. The ends were cut back, 11 bases at V and 6 bases at J, with 20 bases in the middle. A process of 5'RACE template switching, which added a universal primer site and UMIs, was used to make TCR cDNA. TCRdb reprocessed the 5' RACE reads with MiXCR, giving one entry per CDR3 protein. Of some 350,000 distinct CDR3 sequences in the sample, about 9.5% were seen once. The TCR sequence derives from a man younger than 35 who received the YFV17D yellow fever vaccine. The chain couples TRBV2 to TRBJ2-7; the D call may be TRBD1 or TRBD2 (7 bases each). The specimen comprised PBMCs, sampled on the day of the first yellow fever vaccination. DNA of the CDR3: TGTGCCCGCGGGGAGGGGGCCGGGGGCGAGCAGTACGTC. Translation gives CARGEGAGGEQYV.